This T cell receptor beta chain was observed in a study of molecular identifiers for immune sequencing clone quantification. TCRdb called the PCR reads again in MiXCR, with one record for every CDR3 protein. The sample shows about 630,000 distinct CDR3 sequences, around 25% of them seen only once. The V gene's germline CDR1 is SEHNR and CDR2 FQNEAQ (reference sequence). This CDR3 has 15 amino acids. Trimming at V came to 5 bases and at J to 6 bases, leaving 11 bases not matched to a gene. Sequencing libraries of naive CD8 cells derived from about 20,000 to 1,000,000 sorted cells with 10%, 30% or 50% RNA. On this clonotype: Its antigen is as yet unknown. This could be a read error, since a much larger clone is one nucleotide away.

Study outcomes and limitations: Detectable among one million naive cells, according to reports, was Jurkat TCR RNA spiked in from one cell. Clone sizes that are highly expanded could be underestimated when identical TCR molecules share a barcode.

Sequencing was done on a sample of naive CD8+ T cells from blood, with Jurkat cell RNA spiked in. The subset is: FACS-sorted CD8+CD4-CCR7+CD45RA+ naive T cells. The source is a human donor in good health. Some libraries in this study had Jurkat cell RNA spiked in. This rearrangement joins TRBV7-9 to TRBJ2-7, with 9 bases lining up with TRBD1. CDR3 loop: CASSATGTGFGEQYF. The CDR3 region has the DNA TGTGCCAGCAGCGCCACCGGGACAGGGTTCGGCGAGCAGTACTTC.